These 27 T cell receptor beta chains came from one sample sequenced in a study of cytomegalovirus exposure and HLA in healthy donors. PCR primers comprised 60 Vbeta and 13 Jbeta primers. Clones were sequenced by immunoSEQ multiplex PCR, and TCRdb holds only the in-frame ones, with some missing. The data show 200,000 to 250,000 clones, about four fifths seen once. Material: PBMCs. The source is a woman in her thirties or forties in good health and CMV-seropositive.

This clone was found a few times. The chain couples TRBV30 to TRBJ1-3; 9 nucleotides agree with TRBD1. Germline V gene sequence: CDR1 GTSNPN, CDR2 SVGIG (reference sequence). The CDR3 extends over 15 amino acids. V gave up 3 bases and J gave up 4 bases; unmatched junction bases: 7. The CDR3 sequence: CAWRPDRGIGNTIYF. CDR3 nucleotides: TGTGCCTGGAGACCGGACAGGGGCATAGGAAACACCATATATTTT. The variable domain in full, with the rest retrieved from reference TRBV30 and TRBJ1-3, is SQTIHQWPATLVQPVGSPLSLECTVEGTSNPNLYWYRQAAGRGLQLLFYSVGIGQISSEVPQNLSASRPQDRQFILSSKKLLLSDSGFYLCAWRPDRGIGNTIYFGEGSWLTVV.

In this sample, this clone turned up once. The V gene is TRBV19, the J gene TRBJ1-1; D uncertain. V was clipped by 6 bases and J by 1 base, with 9 bases between them. The CDR3 contains 13 residues. CDR1 is LNHDA, CDR2 SQIVND, per germline (reference sequence). This chain's CDR3 is CASSRRGNTEAFF. DNA of the CDR3: TGTGCCAGTAGCAGAAGAGGGAACACTGAAGCTTTCTTT. Together with reference TRBV19 and TRBJ1-1, the CDR3 gives the full variable domain: DGGITQSPKYLFRKEGQNVTLSCEQNLNHDAMYWYRQDPGQGLRLIYYSQIVNDFQKGDIAEGYSVSREKKESFPLTVTSAQKNPTAFYLCASSRRGNTEAFFGQGTRLTVV.

This clone was seen just once. This chain links TRBV5-1 with TRBJ2-1, with 8 bases aligning to TRBD1. The V and J ends lost 3 bases and 0 bases, in that order; junction bases with no gene match: 8. Per germline, CDR1 SGHRS and CDR2 YFSETQ. This CDR3 is built from 17 residues. The CDR3 DNA is TGCGCCAGCAGCTCGGATATAGGACAGGGCTCCTACAATGAGCAGTTCTTC. Residues: CASSSDIGQGSYNEQFF.

The chain joins TRBV6-5 to TRBJ1-6, with D tentatively TRBD1 (5 bases). Per the germline V gene, CDR1 is MNHEY and CDR2 is SVGAGI. The CDR3 has 14 residues. Trimming took 6 bases from V and 7 from J, leaving 13 bases between them. The CDR3 protein is CASRAGPMNSPLHF. The CDR3 nucleotides read TGTGCCAGCAGGGCGGGACCCATGAATTCACCCCTCCACTTT.

The chain links TRBV6-5 to TRBJ1-4, with TRBD1 matching over 8 bases. Unmatched junction bases numbered 5, after V lost 4 bases and J lost 7 bases. Per germline, CDR1 MNHEY and CDR2 SVGAGI. CDR3 length: 14 amino acids. CDR3 bases: TGTGCCAGCAGTTCGACAGGGGTGGGTGAAAAACTGTTTTTT. It translates to CASSSTGVGEKLFF.

DNA of the CDR3: TGTGCCAGCAGTCTACGGACAGGGAGGGACACTGAAGCTTTCTTT. Translation gives CASSLRTGRDTEAFF. This rearrangement joins TRBV27 to TRBJ1-1; 8 bases line up with TRBD1. The CDR3 extends over 15 amino acids. J was trimmed by 3 bases and V by 5 bases; bases with no gene match: 8. Germline assignment: CDR1 MNHEY and CDR2 SMNVEV (reference sequence).

The J gene is TRBJ2-1, the V gene TRBV10-3; 9 bases fit TRBD2. The germline V gene has CDR1 ENHRY and CDR2 SYGVKD. This CDR3 has 16 residues. After removal of 0 bases from V and 10 bases from J, the junction contained 10 bases not matched to a gene. The CDR3: CAISESREGARGEQFF. DNA for the CDR3: TGTGCCATCAGTGAGTCGCGGGAGGGAGCCCGGGGGGAGCAGTTCTTC.

This chain connects TRBV2 to TRBJ1-4; D not resolved. Germline lookup yields CDR1 SNHLY and CDR2 FYNNEI. The CDR3 is 10 amino acids. V was shortened by 9 bases and J by 12 bases, with 11 bases between the two germline ends. The CDR3: CASQVRELFF. The CDR3 DNA follows: TGTGCCAGTCAAGTGAGGGAACTGTTTTTT.

This clone was counted between two and nine times. The genes are TRBV6-1 and TRBJ1-3; D may be TRBD1 (6 bases). The V gene lost 1 base and the J gene lost 4 bases, with 11 bases spanning the gap. The CDR3 sequence is 15 residues long. CDR1 and CDR2 (germline): MNHNS, SASEGT. The CDR3 reads CASSEERGTGNTIYF. The CDR3 DNA reads TGTGCCAGCAGTGAAGAAAGGGGGACGGGAAACACCATATATTTT.

The chain recombines TRBV30 with TRBJ2-2; the D gene is possibly TRBD2 (6 bases). Trimming pared 6 bases from V and 11 bases from J, leaving 19 bases between. From germline, CDR1 is GTSNPN and CDR2 SVGIG (reference sequence). The CDR3 extends over 13 amino acids. The CDR3 loop is CACHLSAGFELFF. The CDR3 DNA follows: TGTGCCTGTCATCTCTCGGCGGGGTTTGAGCTGTTTTTT.

This clone came up once. The chain has TRBV9 and TRBJ2-1, with TRBD1 identical over 7 bases. Per the germline V gene, CDR1 is SGDLS and CDR2 is YYNGEE. This CDR3 is 15 amino acids long. The junction had 5 bases not matched to a gene; V was cut back by 5 bases and J by 0 bases. CDR3 in DNA: TGTGCCAGCAGGGGGACAGAGAACTCCTACAATGAGCAGTTCTTC. As protein: CASRGTENSYNEQFF.

This clone has a single count. The chain is built from TRBV18 and TRBJ1-1, with 8 positions matching TRBD1. The junction had 6 bases not matched to a gene; V was cut back by 2 bases and J by 1 base. CDR3 length: 16 residues. Looked up from germline, CDR1 is KGHSH and CDR2 is LQKENI. The CDR3 sequence is CASSPIRGRGNTEAFF. The CDR3 DNA reads as TGTGCCAGCTCACCAATCAGGGGGCGTGGGAACACTGAAGCTTTCTTT.

This clone was seen just once. J is TRBJ2-5 and V is TRBV7-9, with 7 bases fitting TRBD2. Trimming removed 3 bases from V and 6 bases from J; junction bases left unmatched: 13. The CDR3 sequence is 16 residues long. Germline CDR1 is SEHNR and CDR2 is FQNEAQ (reference sequence). This CDR3 reads CASSFDWSGAEKTQYF. CDR3 coding DNA: TGTGCCAGCAGCTTTGATTGGAGCGGGGCAGAGAAGACCCAGTACTTC.

The chain is built from TRBV30 and TRBJ1-1, with a tentative D call TRBD1 (5 bases). Germline V gene lookup returns CDR1 GTSNPN and CDR2 SVGIG (reference sequence). The CDR3 runs to 14 residues. Trimming pared 0 bases from V and 5 bases from J, leaving 13 bases between. The CDR3 loop reads CAWSVRRGSTEAFF. As DNA, the CDR3 is TGTGCCTGGAGTGTAAGGAGGGGAAGTACTGAAGCTTTCTTT. Full variable domain (rest looked up from reference TRBV30 and TRBJ1-1): SQTIHQWPATLVQPVGSPLSLECTVEGTSNPNLYWYRQAAGRGLQLLFYSVGIGQISSEVPQNLSASRPQDRQFILSSKKLLLSDSGFYLCAWSVRRGSTEAFFGQGTRLTVV.

This chain links TRBV5-8 with TRBJ1-2; 9 nucleotides line up with TRBD1. Germline values: CDR1 SGHTS, CDR2 YDEGEE. This CDR3 contains 15 residues. The junction had 11 bases not matched to a gene; V was cut back by 4 bases and J by 7 bases. The CDR3 loop is CASSRQDRGVPGYTF. In DNA form, the CDR3 reads TGTGCCAGCAGCCGGCAGGACAGGGGCGTCCCTGGCTACACCTTC.

Only one count was recorded for this clone. This sequence joins TRBV19 and TRBJ2-1; the match to TRBD2 covers 8 bases. Germline V gene sequence: CDR1 LNHDA, CDR2 SQIVND (reference sequence). V trimming: 1 base; J trimming: 6 bases; junction bases outside the gene matches: 5. The CDR3 loop spans 15 amino acids. The CDR3 loop reads CASSIVPGLGNEQFF. The CDR3 region has the DNA TGTGCCAGTAGTATAGTACCGGGACTAGGCAATGAGCAGTTCTTC.

The chain recombines TRBV29-1 with TRBJ2-3; D remains unclear. The germline V gene has CDR1 SQVTM and CDR2 ANQGSEA. The CDR3 is 13 residues long. The V end was cut by 2 bases, the J end by 0 bases, with 6 bases between. CDR3 region: CSVETQSTDTQYF. The CDR3 coding sequence is TGCAGCGTTGAAACACAGAGCACAGATACGCAGTATTTT.

This clone has just a few counts. V gene TRBV13 combines with J gene TRBJ2-1; D might be TRBD2 (6 bases). V dropped 3 bases and J dropped 4 bases, with 13 bases sitting between them. In germline, CDR1 is PRHDT, CDR2 FYEKMQ (reference sequence). The CDR3 is made up of 15 amino acids. In DNA form, the CDR3 reads TGTGCCAGCAGCTTGCAAAGCGGGCCTTACAATGAGCAGTTCTTC. Its protein product is CASSLQSGPYNEQFF.

This chain links TRBV10-3 with TRBJ1-1; D is ambiguous. V lost 8 bases and J lost 11, with 15 bases in between. Germline V gene lookup returns CDR1 ENHRY and CDR2 SYGVKD. This CDR3 region has 11 residues. The CDR3 loop reads CAILEMERAFF. The CDR3 DNA sequence: TGTGCCATCTTGGAGATGGAGAGGGCTTTCTTT.

This clone has only one observation. The J gene is TRBJ2-2, the V gene TRBV2; 11 bases line up with TRBD1. Germline V gene sequence: CDR1 SNHLY, CDR2 FYNNEI. Trimming cost V 8 bases and J 7 bases; bases outside gene matches: 6. The CDR3 consists of 14 residues. This chain's CDR3 is CASAGQGGIGELFF. Written as DNA, the CDR3 is TGTGCCAGCGCGGGACAGGGGGGGATCGGGGAGCTGTTTTTT.

This chain connects TRBV6-5 to TRBJ2-1, with 7 bases matching TRBD1. CDR3 length: 13 amino acids. From germline, CDR1 is MNHEY and CDR2 SVGAGI. V shed 5 bases and J 9 bases; nucleotides not matched to a gene: 7. The CDR3 DNA reads as TGTGCCAGCAGTGGTGGACAGGCCCGTGAGCAGTTCTTC. Translation gives CASSGGQAREQFF.

The chain carries TRBV11-2 and TRBJ2-1; 8 bases are shared with TRBD2. The CDR3 has 15 residues. Germline trimming cut 6 bases from V and 0 bases from J; bases unmatched to any gene: 4. From germline, CDR1 is SGHAT and CDR2 FQNNGV. This chain's CDR3 is CASSRSGSSYNEQFF. The CDR3 DNA reads TGTGCCAGCAGTAGAAGCGGGAGCTCCTACAATGAGCAGTTCTTC.

In the case of this clone: A junction boundary mismatches the germline segment, possibly from a read error. The V and J genes are TRBV7-9 and TRBJ2-1, with 8 bases matching TRBD1. The CDR3 totals 16 residues. Germline CDR1 is SEHNR and CDR2 is FQNEAQ (reference sequence). In nucleotides, the CDR3 is TGTTCCAGCAGCAATGGACAGGGACGCTCCTACAATGAGCAGTTCTTC. It specifies CSSSNGQGRSYNEQFF.

The chain uses TRBV5-6 and TRBJ2-1, with D possibly matching TRBD1 (8 bases). CDR1 and CDR2 (germline): SGHDT, YYEEEE. Trimming pared 3 bases from V and 4 bases from J, leaving 17 bases between. The CDR3 is 16 residues long. The CDR3 DNA reads TGTGCCAGCAGCTGGGGGTACAGGGGGGGTTACAATGAGCAGTTCTTC. It yields the protein CASSWGYRGGYNEQFF.

This rearrangement joins TRBV12-5 to TRBJ1-5; D unresolved. Germline V CDR1 and CDR2: LGHNT, FRNRAP. CDR3 length equals 13 residues. Trimming left V 3 bases short and J 0 bases short, with 3 bases between. The CDR3 loop reads CASGFNSNQPQHF. The CDR3 region has the DNA TGTGCTAGTGGTTTCAATAGCAATCAGCCCCAGCATTTT.

The chain links TRBV19 to TRBJ1-5, with D possibly being TRBD1 (6 bases). Germline-derived CDR1 and CDR2 are LNHDA and SQIVND (reference sequence). The length of the CDR3 is 16 residues. The V end was cut by 1 base, the J end by 3 bases, with 13 bases between. This CDR3 is CASSIGGGPDNQPQHF. CDR3 DNA: TGTGCCAGTAGTATAGGGGGGGGGCCGGACAATCAGCCCCAGCATTTT.

The V call is TRBV23-1, the J call TRBJ1-1; 11 nucleotides align to TRBD1. TRBV23-1 is an ORF, with its function uncertain. Trimming removed 8 bases from V and 1 base from J; junction bases left unmatched: 12. The CDR3 is 17 amino acids. The CDR3 coding sequence is TGCGCCAGCGTCAAAATGGACAGGGGGCGCGAGAACACTGAAGCTTTCTTT. This codes for CASVKMDRGRENTEAFF.